This T cell receptor beta chain was profiled in a study of T cell repertoires in cytomegalovirus infection. Background on the study: Based on public TCR beta signatures, there were indications of CMV infection and of a matching HLA type.

In the case of this clonotype: The target antigen is unknown.

Germline V gene data show CDR1 as SGHDN and CDR2 as FVKESK. The CDR3 covers 15 residues. V was clipped by 2 bases and J by 6 bases, with 13 bases between them. TCRdb used MiXCR to reprocess the reads, holding one entry per CDR3 protein. Among roughly 860,000 distinct CDR3 sequences listed, over 25% were seen once. The clonotype originates from a human donor in good health (CMV status not recorded). Some clones in this sample may be carry-over from other donors' samples. V usage is TRBV14 and J usage is TRBJ2-2; maybe TRBD1 (5 bases). The material sequenced was cultured CD8+ T cells from PBMCs, taken from culture after CMV antigen stimulation. The CDR3 nucleotides are TGTGCCAGCAGCCAAAGAAATCAGGGCGCCGGGGAGCTGTTTTTT. Translated, it gives CASSQRNQGAGELFF.